Listed below are T cell receptor beta chains from one sample, sequenced in a study of blood T cell repertoires in COVID-19. TCRdb keeps only in-frame clones here, not all; method: immunoSEQ multiplex PCR. The sample has around 200,000 clones; roughly nine tenths are singletons. The specimen was PBMCs or T cells enriched from blood (not recorded which). The receptors stem from a woman between 50 and 59 years old in a cohort exposed to, infected with or recovered from COVID-19 (not recorded which). The CDR3 runs from the conserved cysteine through the conserved F or W.

>TRBV9
CASSVARDSSGNTIYF
>TRBV4-1
CASSQDSSTDTQYF
>TRBV9
CASSTGTGSHNEQFF
>TRBV2
CASSENRGSVNSPLHF
>TRBV23-1
CASTNPGRSGTEAFF
>TRBV15
CATSRKRISGGAFETQYF
>TRBV5-6
CASSLGQPNYGYTF
>TRBV4-2
CASSQDRQNNQPQHF
>TRBV5-1
CASRSGPTTNEKLFF
>TRBV9
CASSVGGQGREKLFF
>TRBV15
CATSNLGQGAGETQYF
>TRBV3-1/TRBV3-2
CASSQHPATGYGYTF